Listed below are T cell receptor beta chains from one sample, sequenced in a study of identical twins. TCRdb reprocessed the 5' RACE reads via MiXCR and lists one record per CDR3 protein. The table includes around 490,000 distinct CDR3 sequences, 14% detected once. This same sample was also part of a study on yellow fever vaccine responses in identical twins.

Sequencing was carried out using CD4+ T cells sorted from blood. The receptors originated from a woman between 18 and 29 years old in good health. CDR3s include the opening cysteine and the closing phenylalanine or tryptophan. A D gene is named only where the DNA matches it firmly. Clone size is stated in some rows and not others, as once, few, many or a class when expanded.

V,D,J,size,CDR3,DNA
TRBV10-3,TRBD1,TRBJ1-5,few,CAISEEGGGQPQHF,TGTGCCATCAGTGAAGAAGGGGGCGGTCAGCCCCAGCATTTT
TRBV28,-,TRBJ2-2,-,CASRLGGFGTGELFF,TGTGCCAGCCGTTTGGGGGGCTTCGGCACCGGGGAGCTGTTTTTT
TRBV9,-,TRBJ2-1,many,CASSVGPAVLNEQFF,TGTGCCAGCAGCGTAGGCCCAGCGGTCCTCAATGAGCAGTTCTTC
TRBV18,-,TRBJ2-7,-,CASSPSLTGSYEQYF,TGTGCCAGCTCACCATCATTGACAGGATCCTACGAGCAGTACTTC
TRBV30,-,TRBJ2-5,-,CAWSVLGLPQETQYF,TGTGCCTGGAGTGTACTCGGATTACCCCAAGAGACCCAGTACTTC
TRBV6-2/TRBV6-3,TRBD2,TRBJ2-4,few,CASSYELAGVSFNIQYF,TGTGCCAGCAGTTACGAACTAGCGGGAGTAAGCTTTAACATTCAGTACTTC
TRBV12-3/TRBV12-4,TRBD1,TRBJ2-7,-,CASTRTGSGEQYF,TGTGCCAGCACCCGGACAGGGAGCGGCGAGCAGTACTTC
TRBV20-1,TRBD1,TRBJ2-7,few,CSALRDSSFRSYEQYF,TGCAGTGCCCTCCGGGACAGCTCCTTTCGCTCCTACGAGCAGTACTTC
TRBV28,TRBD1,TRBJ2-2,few,CASSLSTGVRTGELFF,TGTGCCAGCAGTTTATCTACAGGGGTGCGCACCGGGGAGCTGTTTTTT
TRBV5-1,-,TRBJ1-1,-,CASSLSARGRGNTEAFF,TGCGCCAGCAGCTTGTCGGCACGAGGGCGCGGGAACACTGAAGCTTTCTTT
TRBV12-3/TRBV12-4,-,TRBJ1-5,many,CASSLDGNQPQHF,TGTGCCAGCAGTTTAGACGGGAATCAGCCCCAGCATTTT
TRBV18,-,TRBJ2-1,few,CASSPPAGKTYNEQFF,TGTGCCAGCTCACCACCGGCGGGTAAGACCTACAATGAGCAGTTCTTC
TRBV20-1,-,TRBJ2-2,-,CSAPHQGRNTGELFF,TGCAGTGCCCCCCACCAGGGCCGGAACACCGGGGAGCTGTTTTTT
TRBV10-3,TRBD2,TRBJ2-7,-,CAISELAGVIPYEQYF,TGTGCCATCAGTGAACTAGCGGGGGTGATCCCCTACGAGCAGTACTTC
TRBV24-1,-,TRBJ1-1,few,CATSSGPNTEAFF,TGTGCCACCAGTTCGGGCCCAAACACTGAAGCTTTCTTT
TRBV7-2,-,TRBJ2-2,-,CASSPRWGAGELFF,TGTGCCAGCAGCCCCCGGTGGGGTGCCGGGGAGCTGTTTTTT
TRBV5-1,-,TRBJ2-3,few,CASSLVGGTTDTQYF,TGCGCCAGCAGCTTGGTAGGGGGTACCACAGATACGCAGTATTTT
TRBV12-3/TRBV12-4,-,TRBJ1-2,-,CASSDTMERDGYTF,TGTGCCAGCAGTGACACTATGGAGCGGGATGGCTACACCTTC
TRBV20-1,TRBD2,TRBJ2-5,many,CSARPGTSGRGETQYF,TGCAGTGCTAGACCCGGGACTAGCGGGAGAGGGGAGACCCAGTACTTC
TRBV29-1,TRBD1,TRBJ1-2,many,CSAQGAYGYTF,TGCAGCGCCCAGGGGGCGTATGGCTACACCTTC
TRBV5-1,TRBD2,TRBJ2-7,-,CASRLVGGVCEQYF,TGCGCCAGCAGGCTCGTCGGGGGGGTCTGCGAGCAGTACTTC
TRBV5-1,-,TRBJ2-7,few,CASSLDWEHSYEQYF,TGCGCCAGCAGCTTGGACTGGGAACACTCCTACGAGCAGTACTTC
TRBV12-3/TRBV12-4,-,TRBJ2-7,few,CASRGSSLSYEQYF,TGTGCCAGCAGGGGCAGCAGCTTAAGCTACGAGCAGTACTTC
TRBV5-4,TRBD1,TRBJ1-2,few,CASSLTGQGPNYGYTF,TGTGCCAGCAGCTTGACCGGACAGGGACCTAACTATGGCTACACCTTC
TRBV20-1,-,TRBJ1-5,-,CSASRGGNQPQHF,TGCAGTGCTAGCCGGGGCGGCAATCAGCCCCAGCATTTT
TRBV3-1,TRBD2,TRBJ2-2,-,CASRGATLAGGPNTGELFF,TGTGCCAGCCGGGGGGCTACATTGGCGGGAGGTCCGAACACCGGGGAGCTGTTTTTT
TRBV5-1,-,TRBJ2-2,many,CASSLLTGTFNTGELFF,TGCGCCAGCAGCTTGCTCACCGGGACTTTCAACACCGGGGAGCTGTTTTTT
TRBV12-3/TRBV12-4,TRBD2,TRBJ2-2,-,CASSRRTSVNTGELFF,TGTGCCAGCAGTCGTCGGACTAGCGTTAACACCGGGGAGCTGTTTTTT
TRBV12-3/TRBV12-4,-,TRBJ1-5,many,CASSRTRDQPQHF,TGTGCCAGCAGTCGAACCAGGGACCAGCCCCAGCATTTT
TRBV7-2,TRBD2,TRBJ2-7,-,CASSLKRETYEQYF,TGTGCCAGCAGCTTAAAGCGGGAGACATACGAGCAGTACTTC
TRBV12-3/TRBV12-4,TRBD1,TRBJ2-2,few,CASSSGTGSLGFTGELFF,TGTGCCAGCAGTTCCGGGACAGGATCCCTTGGTTTCACCGGGGAGCTGTTTTTT
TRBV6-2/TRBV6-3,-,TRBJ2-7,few,CASSRDGGYEQYF,TGTGCCAGCAGTCGGGACGGCGGCTACGAGCAGTACTTC
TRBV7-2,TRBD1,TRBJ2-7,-,CASSRREGQGTHEQYF,TGTGCCAGCAGCCGAAGGGAGGGACAGGGGACCCACGAGCAGTACTTC
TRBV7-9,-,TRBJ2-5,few,CASSFNSRPQETQYF,TGTGCCAGCAGCTTTAATTCGAGGCCCCAAGAGACCCAGTACTTC
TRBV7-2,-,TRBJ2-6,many,CASSLGVTGSGANVLTF,TGTGCCAGCAGCTTAGGTGTCACGGGTTCAGGGGCCAACGTCCTGACTTTC
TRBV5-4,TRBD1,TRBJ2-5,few,CASSLQGAKTQYF,TGTGCCAGCAGCTTACAGGGGGCGAAGACCCAGTACTTC
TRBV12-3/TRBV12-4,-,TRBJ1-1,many,CASSLNRGTEAFF,TGTGCCAGCAGTTTAAATAGGGGCACTGAAGCTTTCTTT